This T cell receptor (beta chain) was sequenced in a study of T cell changes during pregnancy in multiple sclerosis. V shed 1 base and J 3 bases; nucleotides not matched to a gene: 4. CDR1 and CDR2 (germline): WNHNN, SYGVQD (reference sequence). This CDR3 spans 15 amino acids. Assay used: immunoSEQ multiplex PCR; TCRdb lists only in-frame clones, some missing. Here the sample spans 40,000 to 45,000 clones, roughly 92% being singletons. This clone was seen only a few times. This specimen was CD4+ T cells from peripheral blood mononuclear cells, taken in the third trimester of pregnancy. The chain couples TRBV10-1 to TRBJ1-1; 8 positions agree with TRBD1. This sequence originates from a female donor with multiple sclerosis, enrolled in a pregnancy study. CDR3 nucleotide sequence: TGCGCCAGCAGTGAGTATGACAGGGGATACACTGAAGCTTTCTTT. This translates into CASSEYDRGYTEAFF.